This entry concerns a single TCR beta chain. Its specificity is not known. This specimen belongs to a study of immune evolution from preneoplasia to lung adenocarcinoma. As for the study in general: HLA loss of heterozygosity: around 6.5% AIS, around 16% MIA, around 35% ADC, none AAH.

After pathologic assessment, macro-dissection selected premalignant or tumor cells for extraction. General study findings and limits: Top clone share appeared to fall from AAH through AIS, MIA, adenocarcinoma. Clonality was highest in normal lung, lower in later-stage lesions apparently.

TCRdb's copy holds only in-frame clones and misses some; the assay was immunoSEQ multiplex PCR. The data hold roughly 5,700 clones, with around 80% observed a single time. Germline CDR1 is SGHNT and CDR2 is YENEEA. The CDR3 contains 13 residues. V was shortened by 7 bases and J by 7 bases, with 14 bases between the two germline ends. Sequencing was carried out using FFPE minimally invasive lung adenocarcinoma tissue. The chain couples TRBV11-3 to TRBJ2-1; D may be TRBD2 (5 bases). The origin of this receptor is a person aged 60-79 years with lung adenocarcinoma. CDR3 protein: CASTSQPGNEQFF. The DNA for the CDR3 is TGTGCCAGCACCTCCCAACCGGGGAATGAGCAGTTCTTC.